This TCR beta chain appears in the sequencing data of a study of blood T cell repertoires in COVID-19. Study-wide context: Samples taken during acute and convalescent COVID-19 were collected in the United States, Italy and Spain. In each case, the material was cDNA or gDNA derived from T cells, B-cell-depleted T cells, or PBMCs.

The authors' processing: Reference gene primer amplification gave nucleated cell count estimates. Method: immunoSEQ multiplex PCR; TCRdb's copy keeps in-frame clones and lacks some. V, J and clone size reflect that table, while D and trimming were determined from the DNA. The sample carries around 85,000 clones, 90% recorded once. The receptor was derived from a woman of 80 years or more with active or convalescent COVID-19. Sequenced input: peripheral blood.

This CDR3 is CASSTHPTVQVPNQPQHF. The CDR3 DNA sequence: TGTGCCAGTAGTACCCACCCGACAGTCCAGGTGCCCAATCAGCCCCAGCATTTT. The V call is TRBV19, the J call TRBJ1-5, with a tentative D call TRBD1 (5 bases). V was cut by 4 bases and J by 3 bases, with 22 bases left in between. The CDR3 has 18 amino acids. Germline V gene data show CDR1 as LNHDA and CDR2 as SQIVND (reference sequence).